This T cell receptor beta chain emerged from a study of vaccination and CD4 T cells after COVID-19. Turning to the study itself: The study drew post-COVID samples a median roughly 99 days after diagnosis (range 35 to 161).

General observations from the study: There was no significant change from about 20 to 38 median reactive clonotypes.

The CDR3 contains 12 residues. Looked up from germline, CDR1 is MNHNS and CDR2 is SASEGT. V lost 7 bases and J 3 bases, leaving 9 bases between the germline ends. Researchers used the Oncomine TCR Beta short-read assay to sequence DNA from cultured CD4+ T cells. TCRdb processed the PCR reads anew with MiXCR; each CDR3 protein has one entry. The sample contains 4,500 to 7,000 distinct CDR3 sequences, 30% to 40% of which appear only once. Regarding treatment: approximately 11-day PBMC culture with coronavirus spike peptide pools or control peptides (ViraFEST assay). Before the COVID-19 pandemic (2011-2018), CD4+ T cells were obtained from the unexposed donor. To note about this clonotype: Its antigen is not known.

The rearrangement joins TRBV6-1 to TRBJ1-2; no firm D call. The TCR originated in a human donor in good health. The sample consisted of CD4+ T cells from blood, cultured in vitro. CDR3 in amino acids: CASNSRDYGYTF. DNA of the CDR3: TGTGCCAGCAATTCCCGGGACTATGGCTACACCTTC.